The 25 T cell receptor beta chains given below trace back to one sample, sequenced in a study of blood T cell repertoires in COVID-19 (dated by TCRdb to about 2020). The library was produced with the immunoSEQ multiplex PCR assay. Sourced from immuneACCESS, this table was stored by TCRdb with only in-frame sequences that have V and J called. A share of the clones is absent; for the studies checked, an unresolved V gene accounts for under half, and the remainder has no known explanation. A total of some 200,000 clones appear in this sample, about 80% of them only once. Over 2% of the sample rests with the top ten. Sequencing input: peripheral blood. Receptors were obtained from a human donor with acute or convalescent COVID-19. The donor label of this sample is uncertain.

The table lists this clone with a count of one. This rearrangement joins TRBV7-2 to TRBJ1-1; possibly TRBD1 for D (6 bases). Trimming left V 1 base short and J 4 bases short, with 10 bases between. Germline CDR1 reads SGHTA; CDR2 reads FQGNSA. The CDR3 length is 14 residues. The CDR3 here is CASSLGGGLTEAFF. DNA for the CDR3: TGTGCCAGCAGCTTAGGGGGGGGGCTCACTGAAGCTTTCTTT.

The rearrangement links TRBV5-1 to TRBJ2-7, with 11 nucleotides matching TRBD2. The germline V gene encodes CDR1 SGHRS and CDR2 YFSETQ. The junction had 4 bases not matched to a gene; V was cut back by 4 bases and J by 4 bases. The CDR3 loop spans 14 amino acids. The CDR3 region has the DNA TGCGCCAGCAGCGCCGGGACTAGCGGATACGAGCAGTACTTC. Translation gives CASSAGTSGYEQYF.

Only a few counts were recorded for this clone. This rearrangement joins TRBV5-4 to TRBJ1-4, with D perhaps matching TRBD1 (6 bases). Germline CDR1 is SGHNT and CDR2 is YYREEE (reference sequence). V lost 1 base and J 2 bases, leaving 15 bases between the germline ends. This CDR3 region has 17 residues. CDR3 protein: CASSLYSGAGTNEKLFF. The CDR3 region has the DNA TGTGCCAGCAGCTTGTATTCAGGGGCTGGGACTAATGAAAAACTGTTTTTT.

This clone was seen a single time. This rearrangement joins TRBV5-4 to TRBJ2-1; a weak D match, TRBD1 (8 bases). CDR1 is SGHNT, CDR2 YYREEE, per germline (reference sequence). Trimming took off 4 bases at V and 3 bases at J, with 17 bases between the two ends. The CDR3 length is 16 residues. CDR3 in amino acids: CASSKGSGTGYNEQFF. CDR3 DNA: TGTGCCAGCAGCAAAGGGAGCGGGACAGGCTACAATGAGCAGTTCTTC.

V and J are TRBV2 and TRBJ2-2; a weak D match, TRBD2 (6 bases). Trimming left V 2 bases short and J 5 bases short, with 15 bases between. This CDR3 spans 16 amino acids. The germline gives CDR1 SNHLY, CDR2 FYNNEI. CDR3 residues: CASSEFLGGRTGELFF. DNA of the CDR3: TGTGCCAGCAGTGAATTTCTTGGAGGGCGGACCGGGGAGCTGTTTTTT. The full variable domain, in which reference TRBV2 and TRBJ2-2 provide the parts outside the CDR3, is EPEVTQTPSHQVTQMGQEVILRCVPISNHLYFYWYRQILGQKVEFLVSFYNNEISEKSEIFDDQFSVERPDGSNFTLKIRSTKLEDSAMYFCASSEFLGGRTGELFFGEGSRLTVL.

The V gene is TRBV7-6, the J gene TRBJ1-1; a possible D gene is TRBD1 (5 bases). The germline V gene encodes CDR1 SGHVS and CDR2 FNYEAQ. Between the trimmed V and J ends, which lost 5 bases and 1 base, there was a span of 8 bases. The CDR3 extends over 13 amino acids. CDR3 in DNA: TGTGCCAGCAGCCGGGGGGGGAACACTGAAGCTTTCTTT. Translated, it gives CASSRGGNTEAFF.

The V and J genes are TRBV6-5 and TRBJ2-5, with a tentative D call TRBD2 (7 bases). The CDR3 runs 14 residues. CDR1 and CDR2 from the germline V gene are MNHEY and SVGAGI. V lost 8 bases to trimming and J lost 5 bases, with 18 bases between them. The CDR3 DNA reads TGTGCCAGCCTAAGGGGGGGCTCGATGGAGACCCAGTACTTC. Protein product: CASLRGGSMETQYF.

V usage is TRBV5-4 and J usage is TRBJ2-1; 7 nucleotides align to TRBD2. Trimming removed 4 bases from V and 7 bases from J; junction bases left unmatched: 11. This CDR3 is built from 15 residues. Germline V lookup: CDR1 SGHNT, CDR2 YYREEE (reference sequence). The CDR3 bases are TGTGCCAGCAGCAACGCGGGAGACCCGGGGAATGAGCAGTTCTTC. Protein product: CASSNAGDPGNEQFF.

The V and J genes are TRBV5-4 and TRBJ2-3, with 7 nucleotides matching TRBD2. V lost 0 bases, J lost 0 bases, and 7 bases stayed unmatched. Germline loops: CDR1 SGHNT, CDR2 YYREEE (reference sequence). This CDR3 has 17 residues. As DNA, the CDR3 is TGTGCCAGCAGCTTGGGGCTAGCGGAACTTAGCACAGATACGCAGTATTTT. This encodes CASSLGLAELSTDTQYF.

V usage is TRBV7-2 and J usage is TRBJ1-1, with a possible D match to TRBD1 (5 bases). V lost 2 bases, J lost 0 bases, and 10 bases lay in between. From germline, CDR1 is SGHTA and CDR2 FQGNSA. The CDR3 consists of 15 residues. The CDR3 sequence is CASSLFDRMNTEAFF. The CDR3 nucleotides read TGTGCCAGCAGCTTATTTGACAGAATGAACACTGAAGCTTTCTTT.

The chain is built from TRBV5-1 and TRBJ2-3, with D possibly matching TRBD2 (6 bases). Germline V gives CDR1 SGHRS, CDR2 YFSETQ. This CDR3 contains 12 residues. V was cut by 4 bases and J by 6 bases, with 9 bases left in between. The CDR3 nucleotides read TGCGCCAGCAGCCCTGGGAGGGATACGCAGTATTTT. It translates to CASSPGRDTQYF.

The V call is TRBV6-4, the J call TRBJ2-3, with D possibly matching TRBD1 (6 bases). Germline V gene data show CDR1 as MRHNA and CDR2 as SNTAGT. CDR3 size: 14 residues. V lost 6 bases, J lost 2 bases, and 12 bases lay in between. CDR3 nucleotides: TGTGCCAGCAGCGGACAGCTATTCACAGATACGCAGTATTTT. This encodes CASSGQLFTDTQYF.

This sequence joins TRBV3-1 (or the pseudogene TRBV3-2) and TRBJ2-1; 8 nucleotides align to TRBD2. From germline, CDR1 is LGHDT and CDR2 YNNKEL (reference sequence). V shed 4 bases and J 5 bases; nucleotides not matched to a gene: 7. CDR3 length: 15 amino acids. The CDR3: CASSLDSGIHNEQFF. The CDR3 DNA sequence: TGTGCCAGCAGCCTCGATAGCGGGATCCACAATGAGCAGTTCTTC.

In DNA, the CDR3 is TGTGCCAGCAGGGCCGGGGAGGGCATCCACGAGCAGTACTTC. The encoded protein is CASRAGEGIHEQYF. V usage is TRBV27 and J usage is TRBJ2-7, with 7 bases that match TRBD2. Germline V gene lookup returns CDR1 MNHEY and CDR2 SMNVEV (reference sequence). The CDR3 extends over 14 amino acids. After removal of 6 bases from V and 5 bases from J, the junction contained 10 bases not matched to a gene.

The chain has TRBV5-6 and TRBJ2-1; 11 nucleotides align to TRBD2. The V segment lost 0 bases and the J segment 10 bases; nucleotides outside the gene matches: 6. Germline V gene lookup returns CDR1 SGHDT and CDR2 YYEEEE. This CDR3 has 15 residues. The CDR3 coding sequence is TGTGCCAGCAGCTTGGGCCTAGCGGGGGGCCAGGAGCAGTTCTTC. It translates to CASSLGLAGGQEQFF.

This clone showed up just a few times. The genes are TRBV4-2 and TRBJ2-1; 10 bases are a match to TRBD2. CDR3 size: 16 residues. V was pared by 1 base and J by 3 bases, with 3 bases of the junction left unmatched. The germline V gene encodes CDR1 LGHNA and CDR2 YNFKEQ. The CDR3 DNA sequence: TGTGCCAGCAGCCAAGGCCCTAGCGGGGGCTACAATGAGCAGTTCTTC. Its protein product is CASSQGPSGGYNEQFF.

On this clone itself: This sample includes further DNA sequences coding for the same CDR3. V gene TRBV20-1 combines with J gene TRBJ1-5, with unresolved D. The CDR3 runs 11 residues. In germline, CDR1 is DFQATT, CDR2 SNEGSKA (reference sequence). Trimming removed 3 bases at V and 5 bases at J, with 5 bases between. Here the CDR3 DNA reads TGCAGTGCTAGCCCAGATCAGCCCCAGCATTTT. This gives the protein CSASPDQPQHF.

The V gene is TRBV5-1, the J gene TRBJ2-7; the match to TRBD1 covers 8 bases. The CDR3 extends over 14 amino acids. V shed 4 bases and J 3 bases; nucleotides not matched to a gene: 6. Looked up from germline, CDR1 is SGHRS and CDR2 is YFSETQ. For the CDR3, the DNA is TGCGCCAGCAGCCCTGACGGGACAGGCTACGAGCAGTACTTC. This sequence encodes CASSPDGTGYEQYF.

This clone occurred once. V gene TRBV3-1 (or the pseudogene TRBV3-2) combines with J gene TRBJ1-1; 7 nucleotides match TRBD1. Germline values: CDR1 LGHDT, CDR2 YNNKEL (reference sequence). J gave up 0 bases and V 4 bases, and 14 bases lay outside the gene matches. The CDR3 extends over 18 amino acids. Written as DNA, the CDR3 is TGTGCCAGCAGCCCCGTCCGGGGACAGAAGATAATGAACACTGAAGCTTTCTTT. Protein product: CASSPVRGQKIMNTEAFF.

The V gene is TRBV2, the J gene TRBJ2-3; the match to TRBD1 covers 8 bases. The CDR3 has 14 amino acids. The V gene's germline CDR1 is SNHLY and CDR2 FYNNEI. V was pared by 5 bases and J by 4 bases, with 5 bases of the junction left unmatched. CDR3 sequence reads: CASSTGGPPDTQYF. CDR3 DNA: TGTGCCAGCAGTACAGGGGGACCGCCAGATACGCAGTATTTT. The full variable domain, rest sourced from reference TRBV2 and TRBJ2-3, is EPEVTQTPSHQVTQMGQEVILRCVPISNHLYFYWYRQILGQKVEFLVSFYNNEISEKSEIFDDQFSVERPDGSNFTLKIRSTKLEDSAMYFCASSTGGPPDTQYFGPGTRLTVL.

The V and J genes are TRBV2 and TRBJ2-1; the D is unclear. V lost 4 bases, J lost 7 bases, and 5 bases lay in between. This CDR3 has 11 amino acids. Germline assignment: CDR1 SNHLY and CDR2 FYNNEI. The CDR3 nucleotides are TGTGCCAGCAGTGTCTTGAATGAGCAGTTCTTC. It codes for CASSVLNEQFF. The variable domain in full, completed from reference TRBV2 and TRBJ2-1, reads EPEVTQTPSHQVTQMGQEVILRCVPISNHLYFYWYRQILGQKVEFLVSFYNNEISEKSEIFDDQFSVERPDGSNFTLKIRSTKLEDSAMYFCASSVLNEQFFGPGTRLTVL.

The chain uses TRBV30 and TRBJ2-1; 8 nucleotides line up with TRBD2. The J segment lost 2 bases and the V segment lost 5 bases, leaving 5 bases of the junction unmatched. The CDR3 has 14 residues. The V gene's germline CDR1 is GTSNPN and CDR2 SVGIG (reference sequence). DNA for the CDR3: TGTGCCTGGCGTATTAGCGGGGCCTACAATGAGCAGTTCTTC. Protein sequence: CAWRISGAYNEQFF.

The rearrangement uses TRBV27 and TRBJ1-5; 8 positions match TRBD1. V trimming: 5 bases; J trimming: 9 bases; junction bases outside the gene matches: 9. The germline CDR1 and CDR2 sequences are MNHEY and SMNVEV (reference sequence). This CDR3 region has 14 residues. The CDR3 here is CASSPGTGERPQHF. The CDR3 nucleotides are TGTGCCAGCAGTCCGGGGACAGGCGAGCGGCCCCAGCATTTT.

The chain has TRBV19 and TRBJ2-1; 7 nucleotides align to TRBD2. Germline V gene sequence: CDR1 LNHDA, CDR2 SQIVND (reference sequence). After removal of 5 bases from V and 2 bases from J, the junction contained 9 bases not matched to a gene. The CDR3 has 16 amino acids. The CDR3 sequence: CASSYELAPTYNEQFF. In nucleotides, the CDR3 is TGTGCCAGTAGTTATGAACTAGCGCCGACCTACAATGAGCAGTTCTTC.

The rearrangement uses TRBV6-5 and TRBJ1-1, with D possibly TRBD1 on 5 matching bases. Germline V lookup: CDR1 MNHEY, CDR2 SVGAGI. V gave up 5 bases and J gave up 5 bases, with 12 bases separating them. There are 13 residues in the CDR3. CDR3 DNA sequence: TGTGCCAGCAGTCCTGGGGGGAGAACTGAAGCTTTCTTT. Protein: CASSPGGRTEAFF.